One sample yielded the 28 T cell receptor beta chains listed below, sequenced in a study of cytomegalovirus exposure and HLA in healthy donors. PCR used 60 Vbeta primers and 13 Jbeta primers. The method was immunoSEQ multiplex PCR; TCRdb's version includes in-frame clones alone and lacks a portion of them. This sample has about 150,000 clones; around 78% occur once, and the top ten carry approximately 3.1%. The source material was PBMCs. These receptors were collected from a middle-aged woman in good health and CMV-seronegative.

The gene calls are TRBV18 and TRBJ1-2; 7 bases are shared with TRBD1. V lost 1 base and J lost 2; bases outside the gene matches: 4. The germline CDR1 and CDR2 sequences are KGHSH and LQKENI. The CDR3 spans 15 residues. CDR3 amino acids: CASSPRQGVNYGYTF. In nucleotides, the CDR3 is TGTGCCAGCTCACCACGTCAGGGGGTGAACTATGGCTACACCTTC. Drawing the rest from reference TRBV18 and TRBJ1-2, the complete variable domain is NAGVMQNPRHLVRRRGQEARLRCSPMKGHSHVYWYRQLPEEGLKFMVYLQKENIIDESGMPKERFSAEFPKEGPSILRIQQVVRGDSAAYFCASSPRQGVNYGYTFGSGTRLTVV.

J is TRBJ2-7 and V is TRBV2; 9 bases match TRBD1. Looked up from germline, CDR1 is SNHLY and CDR2 is FYNNEI. The V segment lost 3 bases and the J segment 5 bases; nucleotides outside the gene matches: 8. The CDR3 length is 15 residues. In nucleotides, the CDR3 is TGTGCCAGCAGTGATGCCGACAGGGGGAACCACGAGCAGTACTTC. It translates to CASSDADRGNHEQYF.

The V and J genes are TRBV5-1 and TRBJ1-2; D is possibly TRBD1 (5 bases). This CDR3 has 15 amino acids. CDR1 is SGHRS and CDR2 is YFSETQ in the germline V gene. V dropped 0 bases and J dropped 2 bases, with 11 bases sitting between them. The CDR3 protein is CASSLEGGDNYGYTF. Written as DNA, the CDR3 is TGCGCCAGCAGCTTGGAAGGAGGGGACAACTATGGCTACACCTTC.

This clone was seen a single time. This sample includes further DNA sequences coding for the same CDR3. The rearrangement joins TRBV12-5 to TRBJ1-2; unclear D gene. The CDR3 totals 13 residues. The V and J ends lost 2 bases and 0 bases respectively, with 4 bases between them. Germline CDR1 and CDR2: LGHNT and FRNRAP. The CDR3, as DNA: TGTGCTAGTGGTTTGCAGACTAACTATGGCTACACCTTC. Translation: CASGLQTNYGYTF.

This chain links TRBV25-1 with TRBJ2-5, with unresolved D. The tail of the sequence fits TRBJ2-7 better, so the J call may be wrong. Germline CDR1 reads MGHDK; CDR2 reads SYGVNS. The CDR3 totals 13 residues. As DNA, the CDR3 is TGTGCCAGCAGTGAAGAGGTAGTCTACGAGCAGTACTTC. It is translated as CASSEEVVYEQYF.

The chain has TRBV5-6 and TRBJ1-6; D gene unclear. V dropped 7 bases and J dropped 10 bases, with 21 bases sitting between them. CDR1 SGHDT and CDR2 YYEEEE come from the germline V gene. This CDR3 contains 15 residues. CDR3 protein: CASAYVGEGKSPLHF. The CDR3 DNA sequence: TGTGCCAGCGCCTATGTCGGGGAGGGAAAATCACCCCTCCACTTT.

The chain has TRBV11-3 and TRBJ2-7; D might be TRBD1 (6 bases). Germline V CDR1 and CDR2: SGHNT, YENEEA. The CDR3 runs to 14 residues. The V end was cut by 5 bases, the J end by 6 bases, with 17 bases between. CDR3: CASSPDRSAREQYF. CDR3 DNA sequence: TGTGCCAGCAGCCCCGACAGGAGCGCCCGCGAGCAGTACTTC.

The J gene is TRBJ1-1, the V gene TRBV6-5; D possibly corresponds to TRBD1 (5 bases). The CDR3 sequence is 14 residues long. The ends were cut back, 5 bases at V and 1 base at J, with 11 bases in the middle. Germline V gene sequence: CDR1 MNHEY, CDR2 SVGAGI. In nucleotides, the CDR3 is TGTGCCAGCAGTAGAACGCAGGGGAACACTGAAGCTTTCTTT. It translates to CASSRTQGNTEAFF.

J is TRBJ1-1 and V is TRBV5-1; D is ambiguous. CDR1 is SGHRS, CDR2 YFSETQ, per germline. CDR3 length equals 14 residues. The ends were cut back, 5 bases at V and 0 bases at J, with 11 bases in the middle. This CDR3 reads CASSQQQLNTEAFF. The CDR3 region has the DNA TGCGCCAGCAGTCAACAACAGCTGAACACTGAAGCTTTCTTT.

The V gene is TRBV27, the J gene TRBJ2-7; possibly TRBD2 for D (7 bases). Germline lookup yields CDR1 MNHEY and CDR2 SMNVEV (reference sequence). The CDR3 length is 17 residues. Trimming took off 5 bases at V and 9 bases at J, with 29 bases between the two ends. The CDR3 spells CASSHRAPQAGAIRQYF. The CDR3 region has the DNA TGTGCCAGCAGTCACCGCGCCCCGCAGGCGGGGGCGATTAGGCAGTACTTC.

CDR3 residues: CASSVSRDNYGYTF. CDR3 coding DNA: TGTGCCAGCAGTGTAAGCAGGGATAACTATGGCTACACCTTC. The chain joins TRBV2 to TRBJ1-2; tentatively, D is TRBD1 (5 bases). The CDR3 covers 14 residues. Trimming stripped 4 bases from V and 1 base from J, with 10 bases between. Per germline, CDR1 SNHLY and CDR2 FYNNEI.

The chain recombines TRBV7-8 with TRBJ2-5, with TRBD2 as a possible D gene (5 bases). Between the trimmed V and J ends, which lost 5 bases and 11 bases, there was a span of 18 bases. The CDR3 loop spans 13 amino acids. The germline V gene has CDR1 SGHVS and CDR2 FQNEAQ. The CDR3 coding sequence is TGTGCCAGCAGCCCGCAGCGGCAGTCGGAGCAGTACTTC. It specifies CASSPQRQSEQYF.

In this sample, this clone turned up once. The rearrangement links TRBV28 to TRBJ2-3, with 9 bases matching TRBD2. CDR3 length: 20 amino acids. V trimming: 2 bases; J trimming: 0 bases; junction bases outside the gene matches: 15. The germline V gene encodes CDR1 MDHEN and CDR2 SYDVKM. CDR3 sequence (DNA): TGTGCCAGCAGTTTAATGGGCCTCAGAGCGGGGGGACCTAGCACAGATACGCAGTATTTT. This codes for CASSLMGLRAGGPSTDTQYF.

The chain links TRBV5-1 to TRBJ2-3; possibly TRBD2 for D (7 bases). The CDR3 is 15 amino acids. The V gene's germline CDR1 is SGHRS and CDR2 YFSETQ. Trimming took off 0 bases at V and 3 bases at J, with 11 bases between the two ends. The CDR3 here is CASSLARGGTDTQYF. For the CDR3, the DNA is TGCGCCAGCAGCTTGGCGAGGGGGGGAACAGATACGCAGTATTTT.

The count of this clone is one. The chain employs TRBV10-3 and TRBJ2-7, with 8 bases matching TRBD1. The CDR3 runs 14 residues. CDR1 ENHRY and CDR2 SYGVKD come from the germline V gene. Unmatched junction bases numbered 1, after V lost 2 bases and J lost 1 base. CDR3 DNA: TGTGCCATCAGTGAGGGACAGGGATCCTACGAGCAGTACTTC. Translated, it gives CAISEGQGSYEQYF.

The V and J genes are TRBV7-9 and TRBJ2-7; TRBD2 is a possible D gene (5 bases). Germline V CDR1 and CDR2: SEHNR, FQNEAQ (reference sequence). Trimming left V 4 bases short and J 6 bases short, with 25 bases between. CDR3 length: 17 residues. CDR3 DNA sequence: TGTGCCAGCAGCTCCGGGATAAACACCTGGGTATTCGCCGAGCAGTACTTC. This gives the protein CASSSGINTWVFAEQYF.

This sequence joins TRBV6-6 and TRBJ1-4, with 7 bases that match TRBD1. After removal of 5 bases from V and 5 bases from J, the junction contained 8 bases not matched to a gene. CDR1 is MNHNY and CDR2 is SVGAGI in the germline V gene (reference sequence). CDR3 length: 15 residues. This CDR3 is CASSQQGQLNEKLFF. In DNA form, the CDR3 reads TGTGCCAGCAGTCAACAGGGACAGTTAAATGAAAAACTGTTTTTT.

The genes are TRBV19 and TRBJ2-7; D possibly corresponds to TRBD1 (5 bases). CDR1 LNHDA and CDR2 SQIVND come from the germline V gene (reference sequence). This CDR3 is 15 amino acids long. Trimming removed 7 bases at V and 2 bases at J, with 18 bases between. This chain's CDR3 is CASKSTAVGPYEQYF. The DNA of the CDR3 is TGTGCCAGTAAGTCGACAGCCGTGGGGCCCTACGAGCAGTACTTC. Together with reference TRBV19 and TRBJ2-7, the CDR3 gives the full variable domain: DGGITQSPKYLFRKEGQNVTLSCEQNLNHDAMYWYRQDPGQGLRLIYYSQIVNDFQKGDIAEGYSVSREKKESFPLTVTSAQKNPTAFYLCASKSTAVGPYEQYFGPGTRLTVT.

The CDR3 region is CASSLLAVGTDTQYF. CDR3 in DNA: TGTGCCAGCAGTCTTCTAGCGGTCGGCACAGATACGCAGTATTTT. J is TRBJ2-3 and V is TRBV6-5; TRBD2 aligns across 7 bases. Germline V gene lookup returns CDR1 MNHEY and CDR2 SVGAGI. V was pared by 5 bases and J by 1 base, with 6 bases of the junction left unmatched. This CDR3 has 15 amino acids.

This rearrangement joins TRBV6-1 to TRBJ1-5; 7 nucleotides match TRBD1. Germline CDR1 and CDR2: MNHNS and SASEGT. The CDR3 covers 15 residues. V was clipped by 5 bases and J by 2 bases; unmatched bases: 6. The CDR3 DNA follows: TGTGCCAGCAGTACCGACAGGGCAGGCAATCAGCCCCAGCATTTT. It codes for CASSTDRAGNQPQHF.

A remark on this clone: The junction shows a germline mismatch at one end, possibly a read error. The chain uses TRBV4-1 and TRBJ1-2; weak D call: TRBD1 (6 bases). The CDR3 spans 16 residues. The V gene's germline CDR1 is MGHRA and CDR2 YSYEKL. The CDR3 DNA reads TGCGCCAGCAGCCAGAACGCCCAGGGGAGTAACCATGGCTACACCTTC. This gives the protein CASSQNAQGSNHGYTF.

The chain has TRBV2 and TRBJ2-7; 9 nucleotides line up with TRBD1. CDR3 length equals 14 residues. J was trimmed by 7 bases and V by 2 bases; bases with no gene match: 6. In germline, CDR1 is SNHLY, CDR2 FYNNEI. Written as DNA, the CDR3 is TGTGCCAGCAGTGAAATGGGACAGGGTGGAGAGCAGTACTTC. Amino acids: CASSEMGQGGEQYF.

Only a few counts were recorded for this clone. V gene TRBV10-1 combines with J gene TRBJ2-5; 9 nucleotides line up with TRBD2. Germline CDR1 is WNHNN and CDR2 is SYGVQD (reference sequence). J lost 0 bases, V lost 2 bases, and 1 base had no gene match. This CDR3 has 15 residues. In DNA, the CDR3 is TGCGCCAGCAGTGAGGGGACTAGCTACCAAGAGACCCAGTACTTC. It yields the protein CASSEGTSYQETQYF.

The chain employs TRBV7-2 and TRBJ1-2, with 7 bases identical to TRBD1. The V gene's germline CDR1 is SGHTA and CDR2 FQGNSA. J lost 6 bases, V lost 1 base, and 8 bases had no gene match. This CDR3 contains 15 residues. The CDR3 loop is CASSLGQGVADGYTF. CDR3 bases: TGTGCCAGCAGCTTAGGACAGGGAGTGGCGGATGGCTACACCTTC. The whole variable domain, filled in from reference TRBV7-2 and TRBJ1-2, reads GAGVSQSPSNKVTEKGKDVELRCDPISGHTALYWYRQSLGQGLEFLIYFQGNSAPDKSGLPSDRFSAERTGGSVSTLTIQRTQQEDSAVYLCASSLGQGVADGYTFGSGTRLTVV.

This sequence joins TRBV11-3 and TRBJ2-3; perhaps TRBD1 as D (5 bases). CDR3 length: 13 amino acids. The germline V and J ends were trimmed by 5 bases and 2 bases, with 8 bases remaining between them. The germline gives CDR1 SGHNT, CDR2 YENEEA. CDR3 DNA: TGTGCCAGCAGCCAGGGTTTCACAGATACGCAGTATTTT. Protein: CASSQGFTDTQYF.

The chain employs TRBV5-1 and TRBJ1-2; D gene uncertain. Trimming left V 4 bases short and J 7 bases short, with 11 bases between. Germline values: CDR1 SGHRS, CDR2 YFSETQ. The CDR3 extends over 12 amino acids. The CDR3 sequence is CASSENAGGYTF. The CDR3 nucleotides read TGCGCCAGCAGCGAAAATGCGGGTGGCTACACCTTC.

The V and J genes are TRBV7-2 and TRBJ2-1; 7 bases align to TRBD1. Germline trimming cut 3 bases from V and 2 bases from J; bases unmatched to any gene: 4. The V gene's germline CDR1 is SGHTA and CDR2 FQGNSA. This CDR3 is 15 amino acids long. The CDR3: CASSFLDRTYNEQFF. The CDR3 DNA reads as TGTGCCAGCAGCTTTTTGGACAGGACCTACAATGAGCAGTTCTTC.

This sequence joins TRBV7-2 and TRBJ2-1; TRBD2 matches 13 bases. The CDR3 is 16 amino acids. V was pared by 5 bases and J by 3 bases, with 4 bases of the junction left unmatched. Germline V lookup: CDR1 SGHTA, CDR2 FQGNSA. The CDR3 sequence: CASSPRLAGGYNEQFF. CDR3 in DNA: TGTGCCAGCAGCCCTAGACTAGCGGGGGGCTACAATGAGCAGTTCTTC.